The rows below give T cell receptor beta chains drawn from one sample of a study of control samples from healthy donors and cancer patients. Repertoires were generated with immunoSEQ multiplex PCR, while TCRdb's copy carries only in-frame clones and drops some. The repertoire has 80,000 or so clones, around 92% of them found once; the top ten carry 5% to 6%. The sample comprised blood. Every receptor here comes from a woman in her sixties in good health. Each CDR3 is given with its conserved first and last residue. The order of the fields is clone size, D gene, J gene, V gene, CDR3 protein, CDR3 DNA. A D gene is named only where the DNA matches it firmly. For some rows the clone size is stated as once, few or many, or as a class when expanded; others skip it.

clone_size: NA; d_call: NA; j_call: TRBJ2-7; v_call: TRBV30; cdr3_aa: CAWSPQTGAYEQYF; cdr3_nt: TGTGCCTGGAGTCCCCAGACAGGAGCCTACGAGCAGTACTTC
clone_size: NA; d_call: NA; j_call: TRBJ1-1; v_call: TRBV9; cdr3_aa: CASSVHYMNTEAFF; cdr3_nt: TGTGCCAGCAGCGTACACTACATGAACACTGAAGCTTTCTTT
clone_size: NA; d_call: NA; j_call: TRBJ1-4; v_call: TRBV5-1; cdr3_aa: CASSFGRTNEKLFF; cdr3_nt: TGCGCCAGCAGCTTCGGACGGACTAATGAAAAACTGTTTTTT
clone_size: few; d_call: NA; j_call: TRBJ2-3; v_call: TRBV5-4; cdr3_aa: CASSTGTSAASTDTQYF; cdr3_nt: TGTGCCAGCAGCACCGGGACTTCCGCCGCTAGCACAGATACGCAGTATTTT
clone_size: NA; d_call: NA; j_call: TRBJ1-2; v_call: TRBV28; cdr3_aa: CASSSSQLDYGYTF; cdr3_nt: TGTGCCAGCAGTTCCTCACAGCTGGACTATGGCTACACCTTC
clone_size: NA; d_call: TRBD1; j_call: TRBJ1-4; v_call: TRBV9; cdr3_aa: CASSSRTGNEKLFF; cdr3_nt: TGTGCCAGCAGCTCGCGGACAGGGAATGAAAAACTGTTTTTT
clone_size: once; d_call: NA; j_call: TRBJ2-2; v_call: TRBV27; cdr3_aa: CASRGDTYTGELFF; cdr3_nt: TGTGCCAGCAGGGGGGACACCTACACCGGGGAGCTGTTTTTT
clone_size: NA; d_call: TRBD2; j_call: TRBJ2-7; v_call: TRBV19; cdr3_aa: CASSPRTSGSPYEQYF; cdr3_nt: TGTGCCAGTAGTCCTCGAACTAGCGGGAGTCCCTACGAGCAGTACTTC
clone_size: NA; d_call: NA; j_call: TRBJ2-2; v_call: TRBV7-7; cdr3_aa: CASSSLTANTGELFF; cdr3_nt: TGTGCTAGCAGCTCCCTCACAGCGAACACCGGGGAGCTGTTTTTT
clone_size: NA; d_call: NA; j_call: TRBJ1-5; v_call: TRBV7-9; cdr3_aa: CASSLVVGQPQHF; cdr3_nt: TGTGCCAGCAGCTTAGTAGTGGGTCAGCCCCAGCATTTT
clone_size: NA; d_call: NA; j_call: TRBJ1-2; v_call: TRBV5-8; cdr3_aa: CASSLGIRDPYGYTF; cdr3_nt: TGTGCCAGCAGCTTGGGTATCAGGGACCCCTATGGCTACACCTTC
clone_size: NA; d_call: TRBD2; j_call: TRBJ2-2; v_call: TRBV5-1; cdr3_aa: CASSPFRTSGNTGELFF; cdr3_nt: TGCGCCAGCAGCCCTTTTCGGACTAGCGGGAACACCGGGGAGCTGTTTTTT
clone_size: NA; d_call: TRBD2; j_call: TRBJ2-2; v_call: TRBV9; cdr3_aa: CASSVVGTSPGELFF; cdr3_nt: TGTGCCAGCAGCGTAGTCGGGACTAGCCCCGGGGAGCTGTTTTTT
clone_size: NA; d_call: NA; j_call: TRBJ2-1; v_call: TRBV7-9; cdr3_aa: CASSLAAGPPGGEQFF; cdr3_nt: TGTGCCAGCAGCTTAGCGGCGGGACCCCCCGGCGGTGAGCAGTTCTTC
clone_size: NA; d_call: NA; j_call: TRBJ2-5; v_call: TRBV5-1; cdr3_aa: CASSSIPTGTTETQYF; cdr3_nt: TGCGCCAGCAGCTCCATTCCGACAGGCACAACTGAGACCCAGTACTTC
clone_size: NA; d_call: NA; j_call: TRBJ2-1; v_call: TRBV5-6; cdr3_aa: CASSLAARATQNEQFF; cdr3_nt: TGTGCCAGCAGCTTAGCGGCCAGGGCCACTCAAAATGAGCAGTTCTTC
clone_size: NA; d_call: NA; j_call: TRBJ1-3; v_call: TRBV6-5; cdr3_aa: CASSGYTIYF; cdr3_nt: TGTGCCTCCTCCGGTTACACCATATATTTT
clone_size: NA; d_call: NA; j_call: TRBJ1-6; v_call: TRBV7-2; cdr3_aa: CASSLDPGVNSPLHF; cdr3_nt: TGTGCCAGCAGCTTAGACCCGGGAGTGAATTCACCCCTCCACTTT
clone_size: NA; d_call: NA; j_call: TRBJ1-2; v_call: TRBV2; cdr3_aa: CASSERGEGGYTF; cdr3_nt: TGTGCCAGCAGTGAAAGAGGGGAGGGTGGCTACACCTTC
clone_size: NA; d_call: NA; j_call: TRBJ2-7; v_call: TRBV7-6; cdr3_aa: CASSPIEGTESEQYF; cdr3_nt: TGTGCCAGCAGCCCAATCGAAGGAACGGAAAGCGAGCAGTACTTC
clone_size: NA; d_call: TRBD2; j_call: TRBJ2-3; v_call: TRBV29-1; cdr3_aa: CSVAGASGSVDTQYF; cdr3_nt: TGCAGCGTTGCTGGGGCTAGCGGGAGTGTGGATACGCAGTATTTT
clone_size: once; d_call: NA; j_call: TRBJ1-2; v_call: TRBV10-3; cdr3_aa: CAISESRSSYGYTF; cdr3_nt: TGTGCCATCAGTGAGTCGAGAAGCTCCTATGGCTACACCTTC
clone_size: NA; d_call: TRBD1; j_call: TRBJ1-2; v_call: TRBV28; cdr3_aa: CASTDQQGASYGYTF; cdr3_nt: TGTGCCAGCACCGATCAACAGGGGGCGAGCTATGGCTACACCTTC
clone_size: NA; d_call: NA; j_call: TRBJ1-1; v_call: TRBV3-1/TRBV3-2; cdr3_aa: CASSYSGTEAFF; cdr3_nt: TGTGCCAGCAGTTATTCGGGCACTGAAGCTTTCTTT
clone_size: NA; d_call: NA; j_call: TRBJ2-7; v_call: TRBV7-7; cdr3_aa: CASSSDFGLEQYF; cdr3_nt: TGTGCTAGCAGCTCAGATTTTGGACTGGAGCAGTACTTC
clone_size: NA; d_call: NA; j_call: TRBJ2-1; v_call: TRBV5-1; cdr3_aa: CASSLVPGRGTNEQFF; cdr3_nt: TGCGCCAGCAGCTTGGTTCCCGGGAGAGGCACCAATGAGCAGTTCTTC
clone_size: NA; d_call: NA; j_call: TRBJ2-2; v_call: TRBV30; cdr3_aa: CAWSRAGELFF; cdr3_nt: TGTGCCTGGAGTAGGGCAGGGGAGCTGTTTTTT
clone_size: NA; d_call: NA; j_call: TRBJ1-1; v_call: TRBV6-5; cdr3_aa: CASSQGTAGLGAFF; cdr3_nt: TGTGCCAGCAGCCAGGGGACCGCCGGATTAGGGGCTTTCTTT